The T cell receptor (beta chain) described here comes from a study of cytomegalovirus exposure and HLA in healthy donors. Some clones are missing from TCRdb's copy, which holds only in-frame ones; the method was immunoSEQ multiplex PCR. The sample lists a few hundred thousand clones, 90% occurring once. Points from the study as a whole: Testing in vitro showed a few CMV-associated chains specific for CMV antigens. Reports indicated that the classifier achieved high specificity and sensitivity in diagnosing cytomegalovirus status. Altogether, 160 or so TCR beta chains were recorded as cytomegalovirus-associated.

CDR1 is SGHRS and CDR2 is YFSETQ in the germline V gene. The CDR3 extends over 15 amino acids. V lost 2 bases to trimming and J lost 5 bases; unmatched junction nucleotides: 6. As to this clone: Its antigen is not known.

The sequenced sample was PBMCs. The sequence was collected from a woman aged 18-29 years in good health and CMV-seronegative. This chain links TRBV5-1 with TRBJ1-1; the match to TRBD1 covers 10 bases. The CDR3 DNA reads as TGCGCCAGCAGCTTCTCCGGGACAGGGGATACTGAAGCTTTCTTT. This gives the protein CASSFSGTGDTEAFF. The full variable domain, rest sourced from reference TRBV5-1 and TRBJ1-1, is KAGVTQTPRYLIKTRGQQVTLSCSPISGHRSVSWYQQTPGQGLQFLFEYFSETQRNKGNFPGRFSGRQFSNSRSEMNVSTLELGDSALYLCASSFSGTGDTEAFFGQGTRLTVV.